This note documents a single T cell receptor (beta chain) sequence. cDNA came from about 0.46 to 1 ug RNA primed by random hexamers. Amplification of TCR beta CDR3 across 54 Vbeta and 13 Jbeta was performed with immunoSEQ multiplex PCR. From the immunoSEQ multiplex PCR reads, TCRdb called clonotypes with MiXCR, one entry per CDR3 protein. The sample contains approximately 180,000 distinct CDR3 sequences, approximately 96% of which appear only once. This record comes from a study of CD8 T cells in Susac syndrome. Sequencing targeted TCR beta in T cells from blood (CD8+ and CD4+). Treatment-naive patients with stable or active relapsing-remitting disease were the multiple sclerosis controls. The authors negatively isolated CD8+ and CD4+ T cells and FACS-enriched TEMRA cells. The CDR3 runs 14 residues. Germline CDR1 SGDLS, CDR2 YYNGEE. Trimming shortened V by 0 bases and J by 9 bases, and 10 bases separated the two germline ends.

Sequenced sample: CD4+ T cells from PBMCs. The rearrangement uses TRBV9 and TRBJ1-6; the D gene is possibly TRBD1 (6 bases). The TCR sequence derives from a human donor with multiple sclerosis. CDR3 in amino acids: CASSVEQGSSPLHF. The CDR3 region has the DNA TGTGCCAGCAGCGTAGAACAGGGCAGTTCACCCCTCCACTTT.